This TCR beta chain is drawn from a study of breast tumors, draining lymph nodes, adjacent tissues. In this sample, this clonotype turned up many times. V lost 7 bases and J lost 0, with 10 bases in between. The germline CDR1 and CDR2 sequences are SGHTA and FQGNSA. The CDR3 runs 15 residues. Samples came from axillary lymph nodes draining the breast cancer. TCRdb re-called the multiplex PCR reads through MiXCR, storing one row per CDR3 protein. Of around 170,000 distinct CDR3 sequences listed, roughly 30% are singletons. Sequenced: axillary lymph node tissue. The rearrangement links TRBV7-2 to TRBJ1-6; D uncertain. This receptor was taken from a female donor with breast cancer. Some clones in this sample may be carry-over from other donors' samples. CDR3: CASTPQSSYNSPLHF. CDR3 coding DNA: TGTGCCAGCACCCCTCAAAGCTCCTATAATTCACCCCTCCACTTT.